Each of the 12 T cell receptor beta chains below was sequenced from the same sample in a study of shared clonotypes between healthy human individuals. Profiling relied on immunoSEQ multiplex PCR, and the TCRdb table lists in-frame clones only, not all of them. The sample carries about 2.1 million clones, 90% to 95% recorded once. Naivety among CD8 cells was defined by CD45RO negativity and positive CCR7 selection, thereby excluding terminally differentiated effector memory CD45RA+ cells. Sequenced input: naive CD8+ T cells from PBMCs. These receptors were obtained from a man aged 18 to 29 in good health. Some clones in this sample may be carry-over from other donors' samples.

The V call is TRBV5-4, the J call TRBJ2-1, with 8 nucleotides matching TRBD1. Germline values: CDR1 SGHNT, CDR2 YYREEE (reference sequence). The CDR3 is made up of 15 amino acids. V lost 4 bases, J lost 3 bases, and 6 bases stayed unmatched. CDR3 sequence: CASSGDRGFYNEQFF. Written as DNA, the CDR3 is TGTGCCAGCAGCGGCGACAGGGGCTTCTACAATGAGCAGTTCTTC. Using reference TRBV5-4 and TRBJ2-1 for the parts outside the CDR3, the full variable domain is ETGVTQSPTHLIKTRGQQVTLRCSSQSGHNTVSWYQQALGQGPQFIFQYYREEENGRGNFPPRFSGLQFPNYSSELNVNALELDDSALYLCASSGDRGFYNEQFFGPGTRLTVL.

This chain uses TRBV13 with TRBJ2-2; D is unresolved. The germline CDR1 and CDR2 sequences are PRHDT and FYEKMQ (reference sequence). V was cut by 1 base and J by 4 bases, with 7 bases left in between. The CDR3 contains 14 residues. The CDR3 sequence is CASSLAPVTGELFF. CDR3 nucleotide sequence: TGTGCCAGCAGCTTAGCCCCCGTCACCGGGGAGCTGTTTTTT.

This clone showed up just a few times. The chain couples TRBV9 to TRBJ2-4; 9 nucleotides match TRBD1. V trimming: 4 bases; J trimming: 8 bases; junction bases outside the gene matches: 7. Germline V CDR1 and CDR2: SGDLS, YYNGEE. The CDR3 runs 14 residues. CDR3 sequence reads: CASSPQGAADIQYF. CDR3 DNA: TGTGCCAGCAGCCCACAGGGGGCCGCGGACATTCAGTACTTC.

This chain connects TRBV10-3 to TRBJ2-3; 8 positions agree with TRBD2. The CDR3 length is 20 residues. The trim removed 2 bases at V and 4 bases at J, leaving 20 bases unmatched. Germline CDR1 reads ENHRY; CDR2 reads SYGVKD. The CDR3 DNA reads TGTGCCATCAGTGAGAGTGAGGGTCGTTTGAAGCGGGAGTCGGCAGATACGCAGTATTTT. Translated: CAISESEGRLKRESADTQYF.

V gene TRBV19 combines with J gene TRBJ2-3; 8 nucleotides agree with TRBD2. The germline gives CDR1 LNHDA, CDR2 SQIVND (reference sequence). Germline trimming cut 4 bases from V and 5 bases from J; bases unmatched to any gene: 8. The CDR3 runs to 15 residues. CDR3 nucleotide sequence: TGTGCCAGTAGTACGACGGGACTAGGGGGAGATACGCAGTATTTT. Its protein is CASSTTGLGGDTQYF.

The CDR3 DNA is TGTGCCAGCAGCGTAGGATTCGGTCCAGGCGAGCAGTACTTC. The encoded protein is CASSVGFGPGEQYF. V usage is TRBV9 and J usage is TRBJ2-7; D is unclear. Looked up from germline, CDR1 is SGDLS and CDR2 is YYNGEE. V lost 0 bases and J 6 bases, leaving 13 bases between the germline ends. The CDR3 is made up of 14 amino acids.

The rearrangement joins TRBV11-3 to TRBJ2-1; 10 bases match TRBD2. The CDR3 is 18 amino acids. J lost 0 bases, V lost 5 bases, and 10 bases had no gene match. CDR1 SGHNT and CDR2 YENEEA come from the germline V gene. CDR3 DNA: TGTGCCAGCAGCAAGAGTAGCGGGAGGCCGAGCTCCTACAATGAGCAGTTCTTC. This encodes CASSKSSGRPSSYNEQFF. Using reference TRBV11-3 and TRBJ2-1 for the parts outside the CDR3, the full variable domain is EAGVVQSPRYKIIEKKQPVAFWCNPISGHNTLYWYLQNLGQGPELLIRYENEEAVDDSQLPKDRFSAERLKGVDSTLKIQPAELGDSAVYLCASSKSSGRPSSYNEQFFGPGTRLTVL.

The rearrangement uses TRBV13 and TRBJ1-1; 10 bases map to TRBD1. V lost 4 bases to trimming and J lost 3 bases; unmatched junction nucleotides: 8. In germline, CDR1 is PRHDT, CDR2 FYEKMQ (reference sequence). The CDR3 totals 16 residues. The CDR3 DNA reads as TGTGCCAGCAGCTCCGGGGCCGGGACAGGGGACACTGAAGCTTTCTTT. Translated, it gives CASSSGAGTGDTEAFF.

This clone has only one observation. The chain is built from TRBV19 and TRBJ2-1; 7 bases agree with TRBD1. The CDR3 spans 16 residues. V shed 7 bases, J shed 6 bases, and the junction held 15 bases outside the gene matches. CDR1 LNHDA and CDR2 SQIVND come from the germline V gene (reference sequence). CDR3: CASTDIPGQRGNEQFF. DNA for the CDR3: TGTGCCAGTACGGATATTCCGGGACAGAGGGGCAATGAGCAGTTCTTC.

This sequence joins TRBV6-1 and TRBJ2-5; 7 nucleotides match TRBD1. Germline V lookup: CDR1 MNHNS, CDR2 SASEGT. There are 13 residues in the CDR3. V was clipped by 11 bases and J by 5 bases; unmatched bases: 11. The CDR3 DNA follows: TGTGCCGTTGCCACAGGGGATCGGGAGACCCAGTACTTC. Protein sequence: CAVATGDRETQYF.

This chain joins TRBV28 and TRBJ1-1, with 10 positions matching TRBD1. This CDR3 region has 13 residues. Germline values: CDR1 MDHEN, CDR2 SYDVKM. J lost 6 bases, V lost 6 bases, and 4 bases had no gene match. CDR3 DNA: TGTGCCAGCAGAGCCGGGACAGGGGCTGAAGCTTTCTTT. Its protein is CASRAGTGAEAFF.

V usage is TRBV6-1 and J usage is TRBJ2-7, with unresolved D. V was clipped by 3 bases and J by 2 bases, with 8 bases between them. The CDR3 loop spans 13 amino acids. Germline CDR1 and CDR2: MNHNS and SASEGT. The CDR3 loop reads CASSEKVTYEQYF. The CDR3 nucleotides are TGTGCCAGCAGTGAGAAGGTCACCTACGAGCAGTACTTC.